This TCR beta chain is drawn from a study of shared clonotypes between healthy human individuals (dated by TCRdb to the early 2020s). Some background on the complete study: The cohort included a few men and two women between 18 and 49 years of age. Per donor, three plates each were used for CD4 naive and CD4 memory, two for CD8 naive, and one for CD8 memory. Each donor's leukapheresis produced roughly between roughly 0.85 and 10 billion PBMCs. The study deeply sequenced blood TCR repertoires of several healthy adults to estimate repertoire size and the extent of clonotype sharing between individuals. To increase sequencing depth and limit assay-specific biases, different laboratories used diverse techniques to prepare libraries and sequence TCR repertoires. Results the study describes overall, beyond this receptor: Pairwise subsampling led to the expectation that sequencing depth would affect the degree of clonotype sharing among donors. Estimated clonotype richness was generally larger for naive than for memory subsets. The small number of donors limited the genetic and exposure-history diversity represented. About 5% of naive CD4, around 4% of naive CD8, approximately 2.2% of memory CD4, and approximately 0.4% of memory CD8 clonotypes were shared across a few donors. Sampling was restricted to blood, and TCR repertoires in tissues likely differ from the TCR repertoires found in blood. Incomplete sequencing was indicated by rarefaction of sorted-subset datasets, despite the large sequencing depth. Clonotypes shared by all four sorted-subset donors showed higher generation probabilities than non-shared clonotypes.

CD8 naive samples were obtained by positive selection for CCR7 among CD45RO-negative cells, yielding a CD45RA+CCR7+ population from which TemRA cells were excluded. The donors were healthy, HIV-negative adults with no recently reported acute infections or vaccinations. Every donor was a Caucasian adult residing in Nashville, Tennessee, USA. Blood was obtained by leukapheresis, after which PBMCs were separated by Ficoll-Histopaque density gradient centrifugation and cryopreserved in liquid nitrogen vapor phase. Purity and quantity of every magnetically sorted T cell population were checked by analytical flow cytometry. Genomic DNA was isolated from each sorted fraction and quantified by UV absorbance on a Nanodrop 2000c. A note on this clone: Its antigen target is currently unknown. No base quality values were provided; no much bigger clone lies one nucleotide off.

Using the deep immunoSEQ assay, multiplex PCR amplified TCR CDR3 regions from genomic DNA. Extracted genomic DNA from each cell subset was distributed evenly across all wells of several immunoSEQ 96-well plates, and each plate was treated as a replicate. For sorted subsets, about 200 ng genomic DNA, equal to 30,000 to 35,000 T cell genomes, was loaded into each replicate PCR. The purified libraries were quantified using a Qubit 3.0 fluorometer, sized with a Bioanalyzer 2100, and then quantified again using the KAPA Library Quantification kit. Every immunoSEQ 96-well plate was sequenced on a dedicated single-read 150-cycle Illumina NextSeq 550 flow cell. Per the authors' processing: Because the immunoSEQ output included only junctional sequences and no quality scores, the filtering could not be the same as the filtering used for full-length reads. Sequences were annotated with PyIR, a Python wrapper for IgBLAST v1.9, and V/J genes and CDR3 were assigned using IMGT germline references. Reads were removed for weak V/J assignments (E-value above 1e-6), missing CDR3, stop codons, out-of-frame junctions, or ambiguous translated residues. V3J clonotypes were defined as sequences sharing the same inferred V gene, J gene, and CDR3 amino acid sequence. Percentage overlap between repertoires was computed as shared unique clonotypes divided by the size of the smaller repertoire. Repertoire richness was assessed with RTK rarefaction, the Chao1 estimator, and Recon v2.1 estimates of unobserved clonotypes. Generation probabilities for all TCRbeta clonotypes obtained by the gDNA method from several donors were computed using OLGA. TCRdb re-hosts the immuneACCESS table, in-frame sequences only. Its copies lack some clones; in the studies checked, an unresolved V gene accounts for under half of them, and the cause for the rest is not known. V, J and clone size were drawn from that table, and D and trimming were deduced from the DNA. This sample gives under 2,000,000 clones in total; around 96% of them show up just once. The ten most abundant clones make up roughly 1% of the sample.

Germline trimming: 10 bases from V, 6 bases from J; junction bases outside gene matches: 9. The CDR3 measures 13 amino acids from cysteine to phenylalanine. Of all the DNA, just the CDR3 is kept, 39 bases in frame from base 1. CDR1 and CDR2 are read off the germline V gene as SGHRS and YFSETQ. Sequencing used naive CD8+ T cells sorted from blood. The sample's cell subset or site label, in plain terms: CD45RA+CCR7+. The chain links TRBV5-1 with TRBJ2-2, and 7 bases in between align with TRBD1. The sequence was obtained from a man younger than 35 in good health. The base sequence is TGCGCCCGTAGGGGGCTTGGGGCCGGGGAGCTGTTTTTT. Translated, this gives CARRGLGAGELFF.